Below, 5 T cell receptor beta chains from the same sample are listed, as sequenced in a study of beta chain features in type 1 diabetes (dated by TCRdb to 2017 to 2018). Receptor libraries were prepared by the immunoSEQ multiplex PCR assay. The High Capacity cDNA Reverse Transcription Kit was used to reverse transcribe all of the isolated RNA, meaning that expressed TCRB transcripts were what got sequenced. This immuneACCESS table, as held by TCRdb, lists in-frame sequences with V and J called but not all clones. Of the missing ones, under half trace to an unresolved V gene in checked studies; the others have no known cause. The sample table holds 680,000 or so clones, of which less than 20% were seen once. Together, the top ten hold 0.09% to 0.095% of the sample. Sequencing was performed on naive CD4+ T cells from blood. The cell subset or site tag for this specimen amounts to: true naive CD4+ T cells. Receptors were obtained from a young man in good health.

The chain uses TRBV7-9 and TRBJ1-2, with 7 bases matching TRBD1. Germline CDR1 reads SEHNR; CDR2 reads FQNEAQ (reference sequence). The CDR3 runs to 14 residues. Germline trimming cut 4 bases from V and 4 bases from J; bases unmatched to any gene: 6. CDR3 sequence reads: CASSSRGGVYGYTF. For the CDR3, the DNA is TGTGCCAGCAGCTCCCGAGGGGGCGTCTATGGCTACACCTTC.

This chain joins TRBV6-6 and TRBJ2-1, with TRBD2 matching 9 bases. The trim removed 11 bases at V and 4 bases at J, leaving 6 bases unmatched. The CDR3 consists of 13 residues. Germline values: CDR1 MNHNY, CDR2 SVGAGI (reference sequence). For the CDR3, the DNA is TGTGCCGTCTCTAGCGGGAATTACAATGAGCAGTTCTTC. Translating it yields CAVSSGNYNEQFF.

This clone has more than one count but fewer than ten. The rearrangement links TRBV4-3 to TRBJ2-3, with 15 bases fitting TRBD2. Germline values: CDR1 LGHNA, CDR2 YSLEER. The length of the CDR3 is 17 residues. V dropped 3 bases and J dropped 4; count of bases not matched to a gene: 5. The CDR3 here is CASSQAGLAGGADTQYF. CDR3 DNA: TGCGCCAGCAGCCAGGCGGGACTAGCGGGAGGAGCAGATACGCAGTATTTT.

The chain joins TRBV21-1 to TRBJ2-7; the table's TRBD1 call for D was not verified on the DNA. TRBV21-1 has pseudogene status. The CDR3 is 16 residues long. DNA of the CDR3: TGTGCCAGCAGCACATCCCAGAGACAGAGCTCCTACGAGCAGTACTTC. Translating it yields CASSTSQRQSSYEQYF.

The rearrangement joins TRBV19 to TRBJ2-5, with D perhaps TRBD1 (5 bases). Germline V gene data show CDR1 as LNHDA and CDR2 as SQIVND (reference sequence). The CDR3 is 13 amino acids. Between the trimmed V and J ends, which lost 4 bases and 6 bases, there was a span of 12 bases. CDR3 residues: CASSTQGRQTQYF. In DNA form, the CDR3 reads TGTGCCAGTAGTACCCAGGGCCGGCAGACCCAGTACTTC.